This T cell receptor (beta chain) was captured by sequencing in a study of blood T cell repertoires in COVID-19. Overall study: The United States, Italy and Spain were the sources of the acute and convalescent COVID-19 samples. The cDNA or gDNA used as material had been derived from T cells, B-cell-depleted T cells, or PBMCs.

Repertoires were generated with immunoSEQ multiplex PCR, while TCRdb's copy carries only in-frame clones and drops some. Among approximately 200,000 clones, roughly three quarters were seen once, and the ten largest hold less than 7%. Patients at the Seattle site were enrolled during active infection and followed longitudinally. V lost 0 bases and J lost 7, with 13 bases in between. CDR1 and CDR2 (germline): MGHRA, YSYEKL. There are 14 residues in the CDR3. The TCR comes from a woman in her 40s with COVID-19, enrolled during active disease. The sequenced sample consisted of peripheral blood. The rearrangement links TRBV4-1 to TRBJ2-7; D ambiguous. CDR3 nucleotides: TGCGCCAGCAGCCAAGATATTGCGGCGAGGGAGCAGTACTTC. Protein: CASSQDIAAREQYF.